These 25 T cell receptor beta chains were sequenced from one sample in a study of metastatic and nonmetastatic thyroid tumors. Thyroid surgery was preceded by no treatment in any patient. Via MiXCR, TCRdb re-called the PCR reads. The table has tens of thousands of clones, more than 15% seen once; the top ten hold about 11%. The source material was blood. The source is a female donor with papillary thyroid cancer or a benign thyroid nodule (not recorded which). Some clones in this sample may be carry-over from other donors' samples.

Ten or more counts support this clone. The V call is TRBV5-1, the J call TRBJ2-3; 8 nucleotides match TRBD2. The junction had 2 bases not matched to a gene; V was cut back by 3 bases and J by 2 bases. Germline V gives CDR1 SGHRS, CDR2 YFSETQ. This CDR3 is built from 14 residues. The CDR3, as DNA: TGCGCCAGCAGCTCGGGACTAGTCACAGATACGCAGTATTTT. Residues: CASSSGLVTDTQYF.

The table lists this clone with a few counts. The chain has TRBV2 and TRBJ2-7; D gene unclear. V dropped 5 bases and J dropped 2 bases, with 16 bases sitting between them. CDR1 is SNHLY, CDR2 FYNNEI, per germline. This CDR3 region has 15 residues. CDR3 protein: CASSPIVSPAYEQYF. The CDR3 DNA is TGTGCCAGCAGTCCCATAGTGTCGCCCGCCTACGAGCAGTACTTC.

By its share, this clone is medium-sized. The chain combines TRBV28 with TRBJ1-5, with D possibly matching TRBD1 (6 bases). There are 15 residues in the CDR3. V was shortened by 0 bases and J by 0 bases, with 6 bases between the two germline ends. Germline lookup yields CDR1 MDHEN and CDR2 SYDVKM. As DNA, the CDR3 is TGTGCCAGCAGTTTATGGGACAGTAGCAATCAGCCCCAGCATTTT. Amino acid sequence: CASSLWDSSNQPQHF.

The rearrangement joins TRBV24-1 to TRBJ2-7, with TRBD2 matching 10 bases. J was trimmed by 6 bases and V by 6 bases; bases with no gene match: 7. This CDR3 has 14 amino acids. The germline V gene has CDR1 KGHDR and CDR2 SFDVKD. CDR3 in DNA: TGTGCCACCAGTCAGAGCGGGAGGGTCGTCGAGCAGTACTTC. Its protein is CATSQSGRVVEQYF.

This clone was picked up many times. V and J are TRBV7-9 and TRBJ1-4; D remains ambiguous. V was cut by 4 bases and J by 4 bases, with 7 bases left in between. The CDR3 runs 13 residues. Germline V gene data show CDR1 as SEHNR and CDR2 as FQNEAQ (reference sequence). CDR3: CASSSVGNEKLFF. The CDR3 DNA sequence: TGTGCCAGCAGCTCCGTCGGTAATGAAAAACTGTTTTTT.

The chain joins TRBV5-4 to TRBJ2-3; 8 bases fit TRBD2. V dropped 0 bases and J dropped 5; count of bases not matched to a gene: 11. Per germline, CDR1 SGHNT and CDR2 YYREEE (reference sequence). The CDR3 consists of 17 residues. Here the CDR3 DNA reads TGTGCCAGCAGCTTGGATAGCCGACTAGCGACAGGAGATACGCAGTATTTT. It yields the protein CASSLDSRLATGDTQYF.

This clone was seen ten or more times. The J gene is TRBJ2-1, the V gene TRBV10-2, with 9 nucleotides matching TRBD2. From germline, CDR1 is WSHSY and CDR2 SAAADI. The CDR3 is 16 residues long. Trimming took 3 bases from V and 10 from J; bases not matched to a gene: 13. CDR3: CASSDQMAGGLGEQFF. The CDR3 DNA follows: TGCGCCAGCAGTGATCAAATGGCGGGGGGGCTTGGGGAGCAGTTCTTC.

This clone was picked up many times. This chain uses TRBV6-4 with TRBJ1-1; no firm D call. With 4 bases removed from V and 5 bases from J, the gap between germline ends came to 11 bases. The CDR3 has 13 amino acids. Looked up from germline, CDR1 is MRHNA and CDR2 is SNTAGT. The CDR3 loop is CASSAEKWTEAFF. The DNA for the CDR3 is TGTGCCAGCAGTGCAGAAAAGTGGACTGAAGCTTTCTTT.

Notes on this clone: An end of the junction differs from the germline gene, which may be a read error. The chain links TRBV5-1 to TRBJ2-2; D gene uncertain. Germline values: CDR1 SGHRS, CDR2 YFSETQ. The CDR3 is 15 residues long. In DNA, the CDR3 is TGCGCCAGCAGCCTACGGACGGGCCACACCGGTGAGCTGTTTTTT. This gives the protein CASSLRTGHTGELFF.

This clone was seen only a few times. The chain is built from TRBV28 and TRBJ1-2; D possibly corresponds to TRBD1 (5 bases). CDR1 and CDR2 from the germline V gene are MDHEN and SYDVKM. The V gene lost 8 bases and the J gene lost 4 bases, with 8 bases spanning the gap. The CDR3 totals 11 residues. Here the CDR3 reads CASGGLYGYTF. CDR3 sequence (DNA): TGTGCCAGCGGGGGACTCTATGGCTACACCTTC.

As for this clone: This may stem from a read error, because a much larger clone lies one nucleotide away. The sample has other DNA sequences that encode this CDR3 too. This sequence joins TRBV5-5 and TRBJ2-2, with a weak D call TRBD1 (6 bases). Trimming took off 0 bases at V and 0 bases at J, with 9 bases between the two ends. From germline, CDR1 is SGHKS and CDR2 YYEKEE (reference sequence). The length of the CDR3 is 16 residues. The CDR3 protein is CASSLERQANTGELFF. The CDR3, as DNA: TGTGCCAGCAGCTTGGAGAGACAGGCGAACACCGGGGAGCTGTTTTTT.

The sample holds many counts of this clone. The chain uses TRBV5-8 and TRBJ1-5, with D perhaps TRBD1 (5 bases). Germline V gene lookup returns CDR1 SGHTS and CDR2 YDEGEE. The CDR3 is made up of 15 amino acids. Trimming removed 4 bases from V and 3 bases from J, with 14 bases in between. The CDR3 sequence: CASSHSPGHNQPQHF. CDR3 coding DNA: TGTGCCAGCAGCCATAGCCCGGGGCACAATCAGCCCCAGCATTTT.

With respect to this clone: With a much larger clone just one base away, this may be a read error. The chain couples TRBV5-1 to TRBJ2-7; 8 nucleotides agree with TRBD1. V lost 6 bases and J lost 3; bases outside the gene matches: 2. The V gene's germline CDR1 is SGHRS and CDR2 YFSETQ. The CDR3 runs to 12 residues. The CDR3 is CASIGQGYEQYF. CDR3 DNA: TGCGCCAGCATTGGACAGGGCTACGAGCAGTACTTC.

This clone has a count of ten or more. This rearrangement joins TRBV19 to TRBJ2-6, with D perhaps being TRBD1 or TRBD2 (5 bases each). Trimming left V 9 bases short and J 0 bases short, with 12 bases between. Germline V lookup: CDR1 LNHDA, CDR2 SQIVND (reference sequence). CDR3 size: 15 residues. The CDR3 spells CASQEGNSGANVLTF. CDR3 coding DNA: TGTGCCAGCCAAGAGGGGAACTCTGGGGCCAACGTCCTGACTTTC.

By sample share, this clone is medium-sized (0.01 to 0.1%). V usage is TRBV6-5 and J usage is TRBJ2-5; possibly TRBD2 for D (7 bases). Trimming shortened V by 6 bases and J by 2 bases, and 13 bases separated the two germline ends. The V gene's germline CDR1 is MNHEY and CDR2 SVGAGI. The CDR3 extends over 14 amino acids. The CDR3 loop reads CASRLEGGQETQYF. The CDR3 DNA reads as TGTGCCAGCAGACTCGAGGGGGGGCAAGAGACCCAGTACTTC.

This clone was recorded many times. The chain combines TRBV20-1 with TRBJ1-1; D remains ambiguous. The CDR3 has 11 amino acids. V lost 2 bases to trimming and J lost 6 bases, with 7 bases between them. Germline V CDR1 and CDR2: DFQATT, SNEGSKA (reference sequence). DNA for the CDR3: TGCAGTGCTAGATCTGCAGCTGAAGCTTTCTTT. It translates to CSARSAAEAFF.

This clone was counted a single time. This rearrangement joins TRBV18 to TRBJ2-7; TRBD2 is a possible D gene (6 bases). Per the germline V gene, CDR1 is KGHSH and CDR2 is LQKENI. This CDR3 has 13 amino acids. Trimming took 5 bases from V and 3 from J, leaving 11 bases between them. CDR3 bases: TGTGCCAGCTCAACCGGGACTTTCTACGAGCAGTACTTC. Protein: CASSTGTFYEQYF.

The table lists this clone with many counts. As DNA, the CDR3 is TGTGCCACCGGGACAGGGGCTGTCGAGACCCAGTACTTC. Amino acids: CATGTGAVETQYF. This chain uses TRBV12-3 or TRBV12-4 with TRBJ2-5; 10 nucleotides match TRBD1. V shed 10 bases and J 5 bases; nucleotides not matched to a gene: 7. The CDR3 contains 13 residues.

This clone has at least ten counts. The V and J genes are TRBV27 and TRBJ2-1, with 7 bases lining up with TRBD1. The CDR3 runs to 14 residues. CDR1 is MNHEY and CDR2 is SMNVEV in the germline V gene (reference sequence). The J segment lost 10 bases and the V segment lost 3 bases, leaving 9 bases of the junction unmatched. The CDR3 coding sequence is TGTGCCAGCAGTTTGACAGGGCAGGTATGGGAGCAGTTCTTC. It encodes CASSLTGQVWEQFF.

This clone was detected many times. CDR3 nucleotide sequence: TGTGCCAGCACTCTTCAGCGGCAAGAGACCCAGTACTTC. Translation gives CASTLQRQETQYF. V gene TRBV6-4 combines with J gene TRBJ2-5, with TRBD2 as a possible D gene (5 bases). The CDR3 loop spans 13 amino acids. V was cut by 7 bases and J by 2 bases, with 11 bases left in between. Germline values: CDR1 MRHNA, CDR2 SNTAGT.

There are many counts of this clone. The rearrangement links TRBV10-3 to TRBJ1-4, with 8 bases matching TRBD1. This CDR3 comprises 13 residues. Losses at the gene ends were 10 bases for V and 8 bases for J; bases not matched to a gene: 9. Germline V gene data show CDR1 as ENHRY and CDR2 as SYGVKD. CDR3 region: CATQQGVREKLFF. The CDR3 coding sequence is TGTGCCACGCAACAGGGGGTTAGAGAAAAACTGTTTTTT.

This chain uses TRBV18 with TRBJ2-1; perhaps TRBD1 as D (6 bases). This CDR3 contains 14 residues. Trimming cost V 6 bases and J 4 bases, with 13 bases left between them. Germline V gives CDR1 KGHSH, CDR2 LQKENI. This CDR3 reads CASSQGIMYNEQFF. The CDR3 nucleotides are TGTGCCAGCTCTCAGGGGATTATGTACAATGAGCAGTTCTTC.

The J gene is TRBJ2-2, the V gene TRBV30, with D unresolved. The germline V and J ends were trimmed by 4 bases and 2 bases, with 5 bases remaining between them. Germline V gene sequence: CDR1 GTSNPN, CDR2 SVGIG (reference sequence). The CDR3 runs 12 residues. The CDR3 sequence: CAWNFNTGELFF. In nucleotides, the CDR3 is TGTGCCTGGAATTTTAACACCGGGGAGCTGTTTTTT.

In its sample, this clone was seen many times. The V gene is TRBV7-8, the J gene TRBJ1-4; D might be TRBD1 (6 bases). This CDR3 region has 15 residues. With 2 bases removed from V and 6 bases from J, the gap between germline ends came to 13 bases. In germline, CDR1 is SGHVS, CDR2 FQNEAQ. DNA for the CDR3: TGTGCCAGCAGCTTAAAACGGGACATTTATGAAAAACTGTTTTTT. This gives the protein CASSLKRDIYEKLFF.

This clone was counted ten times or more. The CDR3 protein is CASLTDWGVGAKNIQYF. CDR3 bases: TGTGCCAGCCTGACGGATTGGGGAGTCGGTGCCAAAAACATTCAGTACTTC. The chain recombines TRBV6-1 with TRBJ2-4, with D tentatively TRBD2 (5 bases). The ends were cut back, 8 bases at V and 1 base at J, with 21 bases in the middle. In germline, CDR1 is MNHNS, CDR2 SASEGT. This CDR3 spans 17 amino acids.